Listed below are T cell receptor beta chains from one sample, sequenced in a study of blood T cell repertoires in COVID-19. Sequencing used immunoSEQ multiplex PCR; TCRdb keeps in-frame clones, though not all of them. In the table there are approximately 470,000 clones, over 75% of which are singletons. The specimen was peripheral blood. These receptors all stem from a human donor in a cohort sampled during active COVID-19. The CDR3 runs from the conserved cysteine through the conserved F or W. Each record gives: CDR3 protein, CDR3 DNA, D gene, clone size, CDR3 length, V gene, J gene. The D gene is left open where the match is weak. A clone size is listed for some rows: how often the clone was seen (once, few, many), or a class if it is expanded.

CDR3: CASRRGEVGYGYTF; DNA: TGTGCCAGTAGACGCGGGGAAGTGGGCTATGGCTACACCTTC; D: -; size: -; length: 14; V: TRBV2; J: TRBJ1-2
CDR3: CSAVDTYGYTF; DNA: TGCAGTGCCGTCGACACCTATGGCTACACCTTC; D: -; size: -; length: 11; V: TRBV20-1; J: TRBJ1-2
CDR3: CASSPPGVKETQYF; DNA: TGTGCCAGCAGTCCTCCGGGGGTCAAAGAGACCCAGTACTTC; D: -; size: -; length: 14; V: TRBV5-8; J: TRBJ2-5
CDR3: CASSLDGVMNTEAFF; DNA: TGCGCCAGCAGCTTGGACGGGGTGATGAACACTGAAGCTTTCTTT; D: -; size: once; length: 15; V: TRBV5-1; J: TRBJ1-1
CDR3: CASSPYGQLNQPQHF; DNA: TGTGCCAGCAGCCCCTACGGACAGCTCAATCAGCCCCAGCATTTT; D: -; size: -; length: 15; V: TRBV5-6; J: TRBJ1-5
CDR3: CATSGGGLNEKLFF; DNA: TGTGCCACCAGCGGGGGGGGGCTCAATGAAAAACTGTTTTTT; D: -; size: once; length: 14; V: TRBV24-1; J: TRBJ1-4
CDR3: CASSYYNEQYF; DNA: TGTGCCAGCAGTTACTACAACGAGCAGTACTTC; D: -; size: -; length: 11; V: TRBV6-2/TRBV6-3; J: TRBJ2-7
CDR3: CASSNPSRRSSYEQYF; DNA: TGTGCCAGCAGCAACCCTTCGCGGAGAAGCTCCTACGAGCAGTACTTC; D: -; size: once; length: 16; V: TRBV5-4; J: TRBJ2-7
CDR3: CAWNKGVLNTEAFF; DNA: TGTGCCTGGAATAAGGGAGTTTTGAACACTGAAGCTTTCTTT; D: -; size: -; length: 14; V: TRBV30; J: TRBJ1-1
CDR3: CASHIPGLAGDTQYF; DNA: TGTGCCAGTCACATACCGGGACTAGCGGGAGATACGCAGTATTTT; D: TRBD2; size: -; length: 15; V: TRBV28; J: TRBJ2-3
CDR3: CASSGGSGSAETQYF; DNA: TGTGCCAGCAGCGGGGGCAGCGGGAGTGCGGAGACCCAGTACTTC; D: TRBD2; size: -; length: 15; V: TRBV5-4; J: TRBJ2-5
CDR3: CASSQANSRREGNTIYF; DNA: TGTGCCAGCAGCCAAGCTAACTCTAGGCGGGAGGGAAACACCATATATTTT; D: -; size: -; length: 17; V: TRBV3-1/TRBV3-2; J: TRBJ1-3
CDR3: CASSRTDQETQYF; DNA: TGTGCCAGCAGTCGGACAGATCAAGAGACCCAGTACTTC; D: -; size: -; length: 13; V: TRBV25-1; J: TRBJ2-5
CDR3: CASSIGWPSSYNEQFF; DNA: TGTGCCAGTAGTATCGGGTGGCCTAGCTCCTACAATGAGCAGTTCTTC; D: -; size: -; length: 16; V: TRBV19; J: TRBJ2-1
CDR3: CASSRQGNTEAFF; DNA: TGTGCCAGCTCCCGACAGGGGAACACTGAAGCTTTCTTT; D: TRBD1; size: -; length: 13; V: TRBV18; J: TRBJ1-1
CDR3: CASSLPRTSPRELFF; DNA: TGTGCCAGCAGCTTGCCCCGGACTAGCCCCCGGGAGCTGTTTTTT; D: TRBD2; size: -; length: 15; V: TRBV5-4; J: TRBJ2-2
CDR3: CASSDQITGADTQYF; DNA: TGTGCCAGCAGTGATCAAATAACAGGGGCAGATACGCAGTATTTT; D: TRBD1; size: -; length: 15; V: TRBV6-4; J: TRBJ2-3